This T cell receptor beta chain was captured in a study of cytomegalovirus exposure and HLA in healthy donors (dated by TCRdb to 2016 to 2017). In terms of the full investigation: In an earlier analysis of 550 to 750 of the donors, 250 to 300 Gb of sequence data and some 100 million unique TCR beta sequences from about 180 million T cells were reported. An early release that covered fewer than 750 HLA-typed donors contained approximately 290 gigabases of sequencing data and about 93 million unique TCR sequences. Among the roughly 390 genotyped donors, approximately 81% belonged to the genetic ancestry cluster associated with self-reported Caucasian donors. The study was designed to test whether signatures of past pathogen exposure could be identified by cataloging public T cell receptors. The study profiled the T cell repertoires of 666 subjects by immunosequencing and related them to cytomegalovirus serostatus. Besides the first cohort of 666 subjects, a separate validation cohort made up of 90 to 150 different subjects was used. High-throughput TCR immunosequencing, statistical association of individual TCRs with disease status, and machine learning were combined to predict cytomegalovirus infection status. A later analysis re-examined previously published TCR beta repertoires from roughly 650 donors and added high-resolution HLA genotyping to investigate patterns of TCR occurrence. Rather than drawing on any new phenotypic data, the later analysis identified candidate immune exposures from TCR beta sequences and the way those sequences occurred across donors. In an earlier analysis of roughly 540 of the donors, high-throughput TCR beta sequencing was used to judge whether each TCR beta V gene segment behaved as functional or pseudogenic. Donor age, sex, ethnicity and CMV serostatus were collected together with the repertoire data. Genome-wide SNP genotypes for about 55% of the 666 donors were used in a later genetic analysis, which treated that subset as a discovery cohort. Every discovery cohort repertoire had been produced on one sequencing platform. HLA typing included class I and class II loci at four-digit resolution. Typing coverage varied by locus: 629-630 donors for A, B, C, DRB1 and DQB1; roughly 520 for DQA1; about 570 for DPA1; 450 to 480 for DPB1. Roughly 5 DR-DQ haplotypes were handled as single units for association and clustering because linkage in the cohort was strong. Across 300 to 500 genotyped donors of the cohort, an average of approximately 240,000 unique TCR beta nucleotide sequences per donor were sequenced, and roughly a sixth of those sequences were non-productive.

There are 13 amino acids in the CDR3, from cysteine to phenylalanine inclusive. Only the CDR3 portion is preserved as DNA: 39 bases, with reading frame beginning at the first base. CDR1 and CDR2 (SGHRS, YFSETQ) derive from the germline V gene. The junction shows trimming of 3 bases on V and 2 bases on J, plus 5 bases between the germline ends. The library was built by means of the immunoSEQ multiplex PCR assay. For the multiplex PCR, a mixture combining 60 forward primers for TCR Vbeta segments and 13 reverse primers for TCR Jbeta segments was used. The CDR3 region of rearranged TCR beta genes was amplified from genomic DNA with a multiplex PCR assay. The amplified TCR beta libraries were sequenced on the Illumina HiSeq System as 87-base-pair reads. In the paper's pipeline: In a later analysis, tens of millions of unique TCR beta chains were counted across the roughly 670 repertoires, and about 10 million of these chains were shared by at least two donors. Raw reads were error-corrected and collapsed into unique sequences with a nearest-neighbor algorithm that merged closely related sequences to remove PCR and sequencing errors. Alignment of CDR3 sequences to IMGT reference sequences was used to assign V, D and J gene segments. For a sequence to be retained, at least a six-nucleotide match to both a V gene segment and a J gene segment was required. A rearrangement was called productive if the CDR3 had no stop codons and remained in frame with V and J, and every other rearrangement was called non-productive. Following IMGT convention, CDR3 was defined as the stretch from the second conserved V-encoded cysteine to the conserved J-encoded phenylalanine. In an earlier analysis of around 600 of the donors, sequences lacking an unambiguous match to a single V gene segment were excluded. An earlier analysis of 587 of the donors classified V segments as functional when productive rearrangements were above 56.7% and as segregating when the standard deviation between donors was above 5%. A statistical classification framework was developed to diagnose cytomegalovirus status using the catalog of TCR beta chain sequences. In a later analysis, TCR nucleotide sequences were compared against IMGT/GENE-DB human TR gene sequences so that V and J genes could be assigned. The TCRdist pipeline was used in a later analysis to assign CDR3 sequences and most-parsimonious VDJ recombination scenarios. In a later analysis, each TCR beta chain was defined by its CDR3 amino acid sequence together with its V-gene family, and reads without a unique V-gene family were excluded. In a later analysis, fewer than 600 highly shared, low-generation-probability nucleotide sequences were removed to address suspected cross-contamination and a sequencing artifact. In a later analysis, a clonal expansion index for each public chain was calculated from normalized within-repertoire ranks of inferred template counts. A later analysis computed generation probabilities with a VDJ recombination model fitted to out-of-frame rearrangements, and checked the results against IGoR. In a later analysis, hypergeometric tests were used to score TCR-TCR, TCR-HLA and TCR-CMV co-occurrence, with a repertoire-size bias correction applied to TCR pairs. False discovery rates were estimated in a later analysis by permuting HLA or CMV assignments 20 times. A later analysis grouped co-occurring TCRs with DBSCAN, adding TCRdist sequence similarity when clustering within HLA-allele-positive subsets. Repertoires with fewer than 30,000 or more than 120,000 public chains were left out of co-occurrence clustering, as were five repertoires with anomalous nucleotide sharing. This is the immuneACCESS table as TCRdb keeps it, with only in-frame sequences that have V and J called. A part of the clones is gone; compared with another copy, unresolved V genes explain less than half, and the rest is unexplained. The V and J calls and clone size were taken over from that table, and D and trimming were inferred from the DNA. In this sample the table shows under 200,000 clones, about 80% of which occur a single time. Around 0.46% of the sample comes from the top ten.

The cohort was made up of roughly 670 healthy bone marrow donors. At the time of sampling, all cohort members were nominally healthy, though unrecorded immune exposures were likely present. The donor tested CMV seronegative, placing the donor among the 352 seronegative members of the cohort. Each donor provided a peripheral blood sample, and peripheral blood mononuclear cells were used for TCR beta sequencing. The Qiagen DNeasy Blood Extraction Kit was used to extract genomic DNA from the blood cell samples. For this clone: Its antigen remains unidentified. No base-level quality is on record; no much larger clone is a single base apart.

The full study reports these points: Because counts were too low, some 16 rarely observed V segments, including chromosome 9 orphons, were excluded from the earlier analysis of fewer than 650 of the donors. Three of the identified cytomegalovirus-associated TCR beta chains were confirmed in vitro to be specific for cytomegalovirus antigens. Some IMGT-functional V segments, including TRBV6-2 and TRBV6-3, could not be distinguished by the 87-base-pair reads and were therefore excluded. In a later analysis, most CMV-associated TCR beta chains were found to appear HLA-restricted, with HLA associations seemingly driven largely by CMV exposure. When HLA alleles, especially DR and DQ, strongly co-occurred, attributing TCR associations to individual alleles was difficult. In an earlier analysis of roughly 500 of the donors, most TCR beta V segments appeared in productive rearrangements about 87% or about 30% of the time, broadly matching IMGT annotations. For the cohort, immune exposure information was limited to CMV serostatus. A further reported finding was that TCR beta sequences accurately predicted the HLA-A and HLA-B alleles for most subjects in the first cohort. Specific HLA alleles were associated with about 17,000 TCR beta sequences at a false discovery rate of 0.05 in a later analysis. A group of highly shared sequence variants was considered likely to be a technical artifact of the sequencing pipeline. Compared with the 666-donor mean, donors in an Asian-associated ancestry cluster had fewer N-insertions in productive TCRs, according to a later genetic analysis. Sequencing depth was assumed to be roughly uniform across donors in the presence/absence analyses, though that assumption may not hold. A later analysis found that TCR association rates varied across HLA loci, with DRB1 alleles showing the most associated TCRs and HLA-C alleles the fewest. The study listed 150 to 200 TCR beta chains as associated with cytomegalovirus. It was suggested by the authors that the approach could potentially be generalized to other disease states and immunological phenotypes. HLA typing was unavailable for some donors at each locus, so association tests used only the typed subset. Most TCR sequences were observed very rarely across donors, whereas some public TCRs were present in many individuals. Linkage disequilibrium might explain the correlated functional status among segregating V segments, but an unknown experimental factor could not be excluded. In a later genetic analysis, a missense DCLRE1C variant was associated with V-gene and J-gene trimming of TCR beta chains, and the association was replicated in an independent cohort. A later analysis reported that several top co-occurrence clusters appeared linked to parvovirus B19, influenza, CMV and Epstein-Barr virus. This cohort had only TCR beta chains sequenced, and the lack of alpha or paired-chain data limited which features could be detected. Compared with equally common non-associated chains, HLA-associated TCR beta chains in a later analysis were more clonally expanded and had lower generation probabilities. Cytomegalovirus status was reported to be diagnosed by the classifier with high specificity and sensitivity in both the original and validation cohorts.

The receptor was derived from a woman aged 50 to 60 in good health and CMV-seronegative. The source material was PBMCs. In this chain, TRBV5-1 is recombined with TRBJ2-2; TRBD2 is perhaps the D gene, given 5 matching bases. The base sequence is TGCGCCAGCAGCTCGGGAAACACCGGGGAGCTGTTTTTT. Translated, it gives CASSSGNTGELFF.